This T cell receptor beta chain appears in the sequencing data of a study of shared T cell receptors in the human thymus. Method: immunoSEQ multiplex PCR; TCRdb's copy keeps in-frame clones and lacks some. The table shows approximately 760,000 clones, with 70% to 90% occurring only once. This sample also appeared in a second study, on human thymus T cells. That work adds: Among thymic and blood repertoires, usage of V and J genes appeared biased.

This TCR came from a girl less than two years old with a congenital heart defect. The sample was thymocytes.

This CDR3 is CASSEGTEAFF. The CDR3 DNA is TGTGCCAGCAGTGAGGGTACTGAAGCTTTCTTT. This rearrangement joins TRBV5-4 to TRBJ1-1; D ambiguous. V lost 5 bases, J lost 5 bases, and 7 bases lay in between. Looked up from germline, CDR1 is SGHNT and CDR2 is YYREEE (reference sequence). CDR3 length equals 11 residues.